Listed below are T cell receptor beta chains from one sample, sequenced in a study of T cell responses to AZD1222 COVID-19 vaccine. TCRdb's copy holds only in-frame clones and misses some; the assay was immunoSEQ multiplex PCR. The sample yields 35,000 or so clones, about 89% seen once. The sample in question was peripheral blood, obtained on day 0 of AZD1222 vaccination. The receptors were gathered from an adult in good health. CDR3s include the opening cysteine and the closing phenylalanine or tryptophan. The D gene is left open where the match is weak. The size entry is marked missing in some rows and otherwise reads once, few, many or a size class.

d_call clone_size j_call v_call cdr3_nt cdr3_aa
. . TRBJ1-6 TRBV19 TGTGCAACCCGGGCAGAAAATAATTCACCCCTCCACTTT CATRAENNSPLHF
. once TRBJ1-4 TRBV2 TGTGCCAGTGTACCTCAGGGGAATAATGAAAAACTGTTTTTT CASVPQGNNEKLFF
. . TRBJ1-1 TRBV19 TGTGCCAGTAGTGGGGGACCGAAGAACACTGAAGCTTTCTTT CASSGGPKNTEAFF
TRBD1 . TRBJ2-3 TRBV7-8 TGTGCCAGCACTGACAGGGGCCCCTCGGATACGCAGTATTTT CASTDRGPSDTQYF
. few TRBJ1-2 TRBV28 TGTGCCAGCAGTTTACCAGGGAAGACTAACTATGGCTACACCTTC CASSLPGKTNYGYTF
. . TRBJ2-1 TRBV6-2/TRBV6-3 TGTGCCAGCAGTTCGGGTGCGCGTGAGCAGTTCTTC CASSSGAREQFF
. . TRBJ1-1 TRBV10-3 TGTGCCATCAGTGCTCGCGCGGGGGCGATCACTGAAGCTTTCTTT CAISARAGAITEAFF
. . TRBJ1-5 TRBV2 TGTGCCAGCAGTGACACCCAGGGCAATCAGCCCCAGCATTTT CASSDTQGNQPQHF
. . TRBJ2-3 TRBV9 TGTGCCAGCAGCGTAGCGAGACCGACCAGCCCAGATACGCAGTATTTT CASSVARPTSPDTQYF
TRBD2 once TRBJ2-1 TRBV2 TGTGCCAGCAGTCCGCCTGGAATGAGCGGGGGGGCTCATGAGCAGTTCTTC CASSPPGMSGGAHEQFF
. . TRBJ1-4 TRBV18 TGTGCCAGCTCACCACCTGCCCGCGACAAACTGTTTTTT CASSPPARDKLFF
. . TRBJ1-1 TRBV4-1 TGCGCCAGCAGCCAAGATCGGATCGGGGGTATAGACACTGAAGCTTTCTTT CASSQDRIGGIDTEAFF
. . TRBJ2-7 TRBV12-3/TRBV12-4 TGTGCCAGCAGTTTGGGGTACGAGCAGTACTTC CASSLGYEQYF
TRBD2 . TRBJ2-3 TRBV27 TGTGCCAGCAGTCTCATAGGGCTCACTAGCGGGAAGACAGATACGCAGTATTTT CASSLIGLTSGKTDTQYF
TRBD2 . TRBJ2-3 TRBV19 TGTGCCAGTAGTAGACTAGCGGGGGTTAGCACAGATACGCAGTATTTT CASSRLAGVSTDTQYF
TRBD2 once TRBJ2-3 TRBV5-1 TGCGCCAGCAGCCCTAGGACTAGCGGATCAGCGGATACGCAGTATTTT CASSPRTSGSADTQYF
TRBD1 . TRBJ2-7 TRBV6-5 TGTGCCAGCAGCGGGGACAGGGCTGTCTACGAGCAGTACTTC CASSGDRAVYEQYF
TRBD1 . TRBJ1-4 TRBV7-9 TGTGCCAGCAGCTCTGGACAGGGGGCGCTCGGTAATGAAAAACTGTTTTTT CASSSGQGALGNEKLFF
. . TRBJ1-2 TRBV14 TGTGCCAGCAGCCAAGTACAGAATCACTATGGCTACACCTTC CASSQVQNHYGYTF
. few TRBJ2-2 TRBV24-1 TGTGCCACCCGGGCGGCGGGGCCCGGGGAGCTGTTTTTT CATRAAGPGELFF
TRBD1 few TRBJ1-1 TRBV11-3 TGTGCCAGCAGCTTGAGACAGGGGGGTGAAGCTTTCTTT CASSLRQGGEAFF
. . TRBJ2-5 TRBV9 TGTGCCAGCAGCGTAGAGACCCAGTACTTC CASSVETQYF
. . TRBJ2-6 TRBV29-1 TGCAGCGCTAGGACGGCCTCTGGGGCCAACGTCCTGACTTTC CSARTASGANVLTF
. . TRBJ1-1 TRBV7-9 TGTGCCAGCAGCGGAAGGGTGAACACTGAAGCTTTCTTT CASSGRVNTEAFF
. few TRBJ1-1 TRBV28 TGTGCCAGCAGCCCAACCGACAGGTACACTGAAGCTTTCTTT CASSPTDRYTEAFF
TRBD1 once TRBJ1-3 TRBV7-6 TGTGCCAGCAGCACTAGACAGGGGAGCTCTGGAAACACCATATATTTT CASSTRQGSSGNTIYF
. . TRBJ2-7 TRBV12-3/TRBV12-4 TGTGCCAGCAGTCCCAGCAGGGTCTACGAGCAGTACTTC CASSPSRVYEQYF
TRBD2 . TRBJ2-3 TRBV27 TGTGCCTCCCGGGACTACCCGTCGGATACGCAGTATTTT CASRDYPSDTQYF
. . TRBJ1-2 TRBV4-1 TGCGCCAGCAGCCAAGATAGGACAGCAATCTATGGCTACACCTTC CASSQDRTAIYGYTF
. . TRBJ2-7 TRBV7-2 TGTGCCAGCAGCTTAGCCCTAGGGGACGAGCAGTACTTC CASSLALGDEQYF
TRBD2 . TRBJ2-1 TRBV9 TGTGCCAGCAGCACCCGGACTAGCGGGGGGGTCATGGATGAGCAGTTCTTC CASSTRTSGGVMDEQFF
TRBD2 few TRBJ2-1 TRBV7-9 TGTGCCAGCAGCTTGGGGACTAGCGGGAATCCCAATGAGCAGTTCTTC CASSLGTSGNPNEQFF
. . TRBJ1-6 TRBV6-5 TGTGCCAGCATGACACAGGGTGGCAATTCACCCCTCCACTTT CASMTQGGNSPLHF
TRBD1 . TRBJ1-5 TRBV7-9 TGTGCCAGCAGCTTACAGGGACAGCCCAATCAGCCCCAGCATTTT CASSLQGQPNQPQHF
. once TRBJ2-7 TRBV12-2 TGTGCGGGGAGTGGGACCTACGAGCAGTACTTC CAGSGTYEQYF